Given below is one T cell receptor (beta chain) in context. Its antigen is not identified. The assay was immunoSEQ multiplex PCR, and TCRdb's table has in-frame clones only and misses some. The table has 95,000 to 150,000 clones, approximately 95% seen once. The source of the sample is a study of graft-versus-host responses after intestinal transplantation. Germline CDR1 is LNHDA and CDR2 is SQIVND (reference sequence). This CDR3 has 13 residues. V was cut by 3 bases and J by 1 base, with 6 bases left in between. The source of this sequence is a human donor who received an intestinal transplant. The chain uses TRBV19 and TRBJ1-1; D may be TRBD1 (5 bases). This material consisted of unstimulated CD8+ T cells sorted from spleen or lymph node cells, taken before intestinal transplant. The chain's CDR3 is CASSMTANTEAFF. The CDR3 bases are TGTGCCAGTAGTATGACAGCGAACACTGAAGCTTTCTTT.